Below, 20 T cell receptor beta chains from the same sample are listed, as sequenced in a study of blood T cell repertoires in COVID-19. TCRdb's table, derived via immunoSEQ multiplex PCR, lists solely in-frame clones and lacks some. The profile shows about 480,000 clones, 80% to 90% of them singletons. Sequenced: PBMCs or T cells enriched from blood (not recorded which). Every receptor here comes from a woman aged 55-69 years who had recovered from COVID-19.

The chain uses TRBV28 and TRBJ1-5, with D maybe TRBD1 (5 bases). V was shortened by 7 bases and J by 2 bases, with 15 bases between the two germline ends. The CDR3 totals 15 residues. The germline gives CDR1 MDHEN, CDR2 SYDVKM. Here the CDR3 DNA reads TGTGCCAGCATCGAGGGAGGGGAGGGCAATCAGCCCCAGCATTTT. Translation: CASIEGGEGNQPQHF.

The chain couples TRBV28 to TRBJ1-2; D not certain. Between the trimmed V and J ends, which lost 3 bases and 0 bases, there was a span of 5 bases. The V gene's germline CDR1 is MDHEN and CDR2 SYDVKM. CDR3 length: 13 amino acids. For the CDR3, the DNA is TGTGCCAGCAGTTTGACACCTAACTATGGCTACACCTTC. This encodes CASSLTPNYGYTF.

The chain links TRBV24-1 to TRBJ2-2; 11 bases align to TRBD2. V lost 4 bases, J lost 2 bases, and 5 bases stayed unmatched. From germline, CDR1 is KGHDR and CDR2 SFDVKD. The CDR3 length is 17 residues. The CDR3: CATSDPSGGTNTGELFF. CDR3 nucleotide sequence: TGTGCCACCAGTGACCCTAGCGGGGGGACTAACACCGGGGAGCTGTTTTTT.

The chain combines TRBV14 with TRBJ1-3, with no clear D. V dropped 1 base and J dropped 5 bases, with 6 bases sitting between them. Germline V gives CDR1 SGHDN, CDR2 FVKESK. CDR3 length: 13 residues. CDR3 nucleotide sequence: TGTGCCAGCAGCCAAGTGTATCGAAACACCATATATTTT. It specifies CASSQVYRNTIYF. Variable domain in full (rest from reference TRBV14 and TRBJ1-3): EAGVTQFPSHSVIEKGQTVTLRCDPISGHDNLYWYRRVMGKEIKFLLHFVKESKQDESGMPNNRFLAERTGGTYSTLKVQPAELEDSGVYFCASSQVYRNTIYFGEGSWLTVV.

The CDR3 spells CAPDRVKDEQYV. DNA of the CDR3: TGTGCCCCGGACAGGGTCAAAGACGAGCAGTACGTC. The chain has TRBV25-1 and TRBJ2-7; the match to TRBD1 covers 8 bases. With 11 bases clipped from V and 5 bases from J, the junction kept 8 bases outside the gene matches. Germline assignment: CDR1 MGHDK and CDR2 SYGVNS. CDR3 size: 12 residues.

The gene calls are TRBV6-6 and TRBJ1-1, with a weak D call TRBD1 (5 bases). Germline V gene sequence: CDR1 MNHNY, CDR2 SVGAGI (reference sequence). The CDR3 is made up of 14 amino acids. Trimming shortened V by 0 bases and J by 1 base, and 6 bases separated the two germline ends. CDR3 region: CASSYSQGNTEAFF. The CDR3 nucleotides read TGTGCCAGCAGTTACTCCCAGGGGAACACTGAAGCTTTCTTT.

The chain employs TRBV15 and TRBJ2-7; D is ambiguous. CDR3 length equals 13 residues. V gave up 2 bases and J gave up 5 bases, with 10 bases separating them. Germline V gives CDR1 LNHNV, CDR2 YYDKDF (reference sequence). As DNA, the CDR3 is TGTGCCACCAGCAGACCTAGATTCGACGAGCAGTACTTC. Its translation is CATSRPRFDEQYF. Variable domain in full (rest from reference TRBV15 and TRBJ2-7): DAMVIQNPRYQVTQFGKPVTLSCSQTLNHNVMYWYQQKSSQAPKLLFHYYDKDFNNEADTPDNFQSRRPNTSFCFLDIRSPGLGDTAMYLCATSRPRFDEQYFGPGTRLTVT.

This clone is a singleton in its sample. The rearrangement joins TRBV5-1 to TRBJ1-2; tentative D call: TRBD1 (5 bases). Germline CDR1 and CDR2: SGHRS and YFSETQ. The CDR3 covers 13 residues. Trimming took 0 bases from V and 8 from J, leaving 11 bases between them. This CDR3 reads CASSLESAGGYTF. For the CDR3, the DNA is TGCGCCAGCAGCTTGGAGTCGGCAGGGGGCTACACCTTC.

Concerning this clone: Other DNA sequences in this specimen translate into the identical CDR3. The chain uses TRBV7-2 and TRBJ1-2; a possible D gene is TRBD1 (6 bases). The CDR3 has 13 amino acids. V was clipped by 5 bases and J by 2 bases, with 9 bases between them. Germline lookup yields CDR1 SGHTA and CDR2 FQGNSA. The CDR3, as DNA: TGTGCCAGCAGCCCGGACAGAAACTATGGCTACACCTTC. This encodes CASSPDRNYGYTF.

This clone has just a few counts. This chain uses TRBV11-2 with TRBJ1-1; the D is unclear. The CDR3 has 11 amino acids. CDR1 is SGHAT, CDR2 FQNNGV, per germline. The V end was cut by 4 bases, the J end by 2 bases, with 2 bases between. The CDR3 spells CASSSNTEAFF. The CDR3 region has the DNA TGTGCCAGCAGCTCTAACACTGAAGCTTTCTTT.

The chain has TRBV28 and TRBJ1-5; maybe TRBD1 (6 bases). The ends were cut back, 7 bases at V and 0 bases at J, with 19 bases in the middle. The CDR3 sequence is 17 residues long. Germline V lookup: CDR1 MDHEN, CDR2 SYDVKM. Written as DNA, the CDR3 is TGTGCCAGCACCACCGGGGGGCTTGTTTATAGCAATCAGCCCCAGCATTTT. It yields the protein CASTTGGLVYSNQPQHF.

The V and J genes are TRBV5-1 and TRBJ2-1; 13 bases are shared with TRBD2. V lost 3 bases, J lost 9 bases, and 6 bases stayed unmatched. The CDR3 is made up of 15 amino acids. Germline V gene sequence: CDR1 SGHRS, CDR2 YFSETQ. DNA for the CDR3: TGCGCCAGCAGCTCGACTAGCGGGGGGCTGGTTGAGCAGTTCTTC. Its protein product is CASSSTSGGLVEQFF.

J is TRBJ2-2 and V is TRBV27, with D possibly matching TRBD2 (6 bases). From germline, CDR1 is MNHEY and CDR2 SMNVEV (reference sequence). There are 14 residues in the CDR3. Trimming removed 7 bases at V and 0 bases at J, with 9 bases between. The CDR3 loop is CASNSGANTGELFF. As DNA, the CDR3 is TGTGCCAGCAATAGCGGAGCGAACACCGGGGAGCTGTTTTTT.

This chain uses TRBV18 with TRBJ1-1, with 9 bases fitting TRBD1. The CDR3 contains 15 residues. CDR1 KGHSH and CDR2 LQKENI come from the germline V gene. With 3 bases clipped from V and 1 base from J, the junction kept 3 bases outside the gene matches. In DNA form, the CDR3 reads TGTGCCAGCTCACCCGGGACAGGGAGGAACACTGAAGCTTTCTTT. It specifies CASSPGTGRNTEAFF.

This clone was seen only a few times. The gene calls are TRBV5-4 and TRBJ2-2, with 12 bases lining up with TRBD1. The length of the CDR3 is 16 residues. CDR1 is SGHNT and CDR2 is YYREEE in the germline V gene (reference sequence). The trim removed 4 bases at V and 6 bases at J, leaving 7 bases unmatched. For the CDR3, the DNA is TGTGCCAGCAGCAGTGCGGGACAGGGGGCAGCCGGGGAGCTGTTTTTT. Translating gives CASSSAGQGAAGELFF.

The rearrangement joins TRBV27 to TRBJ1-4; D call uncertain. Germline values: CDR1 MNHEY, CDR2 SMNVEV (reference sequence). The CDR3 is 10 residues long. Between the trimmed V and J ends, which lost 11 bases and 7 bases, there was a span of 8 bases. CDR3 bases: TGTGCCGCGGGAGCTGAAAAACTGTTTTTT. As protein: CAAGAEKLFF.

The rearrangement links TRBV19 to TRBJ2-2, with 10 bases lining up with TRBD1. Per germline, CDR1 LNHDA and CDR2 SQIVND (reference sequence). The V and J ends lost 1 base and 3 bases, in that order; junction bases with no gene match: 8. The CDR3 has 18 residues. CDR3 DNA: TGTGCCAGTAGTATAGTAGGTGGGGGACAGGGGTACACCGGGGAGCTGTTTTTT. This encodes CASSIVGGGQGYTGELFF.

This chain joins TRBV3-1 (or the pseudogene TRBV3-2) and TRBJ1-5; D remains ambiguous. The germline gives CDR1 LGHDT, CDR2 YNNKEL (reference sequence). CDR3 size: 16 residues. Trimming pared 1 base from V and 1 base from J, leaving 11 bases between. The CDR3 reads CASSQGGSQSNQPQHF. The CDR3 DNA reads as TGTGCCAGCAGCCAAGGCGGCAGCCAAAGCAATCAGCCCCAGCATTTT.

The gene calls are TRBV14 and TRBJ1-2; a possible D gene is TRBD1 (6 bases). CDR1 SGHDN and CDR2 FVKESK come from the germline V gene. The CDR3 totals 15 residues. Trimming left V 2 bases short and J 4 bases short, with 14 bases between. DNA for the CDR3: TGTGCCAGCAGCCAAACCCGGACAGCCTTCTATGGCTACACCTTC. Protein: CASSQTRTAFYGYTF.

Remarks on this clone: Its ends do not fully match the called genes, so a read error is possible. The chain uses TRBV7-7 and TRBJ2-3; the D is unclear. There are 14 residues in the CDR3. Per germline, CDR1 SSHAT and CDR2 FNYEAQ (reference sequence). The CDR3 reads CASSLTYSTDTQYF. The CDR3 DNA sequence: TGTGCTAGCAGCTTAACCTATAGCACAGATACGCAGTATTTT.